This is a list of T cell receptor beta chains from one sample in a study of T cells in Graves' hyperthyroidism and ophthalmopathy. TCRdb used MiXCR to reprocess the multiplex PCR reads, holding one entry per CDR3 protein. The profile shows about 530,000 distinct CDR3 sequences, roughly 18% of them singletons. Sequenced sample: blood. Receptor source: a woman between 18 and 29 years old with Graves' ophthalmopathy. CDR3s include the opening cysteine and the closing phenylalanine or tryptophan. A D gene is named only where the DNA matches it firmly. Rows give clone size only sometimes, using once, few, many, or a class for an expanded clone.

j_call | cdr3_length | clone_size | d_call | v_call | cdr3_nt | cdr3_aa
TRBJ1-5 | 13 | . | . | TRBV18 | TGTGCCAGCTCGCAATTCAGGGATCAGCCCCAGCATTTT | CASSQFRDQPQHF
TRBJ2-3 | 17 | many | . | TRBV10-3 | TGTGCCATCAGTGCGAACGCTCGCGCGTTGAGCACAGATACGCAGTATTTT | CAISANARALSTDTQYF
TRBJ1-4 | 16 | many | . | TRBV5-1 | TGCGCCAGCAGCTACCACCCCCGAAATCAAAATGAAAAACTGTTTTTT | CASSYHPRNQNEKLFF
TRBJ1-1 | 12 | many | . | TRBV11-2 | TGTGCCAGCAGCCCACAACAGGCTAGAGCTTTCTTT | CASSPQQARAFF
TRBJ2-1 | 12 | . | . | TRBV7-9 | TGTGCCAGCAGCTTAAACTCGGATGAGCAGTTCTTC | CASSLNSDEQFF
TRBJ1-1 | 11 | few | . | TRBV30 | TGTGCCTGGAATGGAGGGACTGAAGCTTTCTTT | CAWNGGTEAFF
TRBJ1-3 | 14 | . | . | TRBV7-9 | TGTGCCAGCAGCTCTACCGTCTCTGGAAACAGCATATATTTT | CASSSTVSGNSIYF
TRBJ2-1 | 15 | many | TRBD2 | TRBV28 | TGTGCCAGCAGTCCGGGACTAGCTTCATACAATGAGCAGTTCTTC | CASSPGLASYNEQFF
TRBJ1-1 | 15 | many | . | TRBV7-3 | TGTGCCAGCAGCTTAGAGGGACGGCAGAACACTGAAGCTTTCTTT | CASSLEGRQNTEAFF
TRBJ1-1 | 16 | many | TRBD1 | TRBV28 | TGTGCCAGCACCAGATATGAGGACAGGGCGAACACTGAAGCTTTCTTT | CASTRYEDRANTEAFF
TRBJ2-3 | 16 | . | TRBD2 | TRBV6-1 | TGTGCCAGCAGTATGCTAGCGGGAGTAAGGGCAGATACGCAGTATTTT | CASSMLAGVRADTQYF
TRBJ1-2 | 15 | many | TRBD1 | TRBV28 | TGTGCCAGCACTCATCAGGAGAGGGGGCTGAGGGGCTACACCTTC | CASTHQERGLRGYTF
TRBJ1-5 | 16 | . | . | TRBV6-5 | TGTGCCAGCAGTTACTCACGGGGTACCACCAATCAGCCCCAGCATTTT | CASSYSRGTTNQPQHF
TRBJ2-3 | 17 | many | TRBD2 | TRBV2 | TGTGCCAGCAGTGAAGTAGTTGCGGGGGGACGCACAGATACGCAGTATTTT | CASSEVVAGGRTDTQYF